This entry is about one T cell receptor (beta chain). Its antigen is unidentified. The source of the sample is a study of blood T cells in healthy people across ages. Overall study findings and caveats: A greater number of naive CD4+ cells and higher diversity distinguished long-lived donors from aged donors.

Combining a sample-barcoded 5' primer with a J-beta primer mix, a second PCR ran for roughly 7 to 11 cycles. Per-sample output comprised a minimum of 2.5 million paired-end reads containing CDR3. TCRdb itself ran the 5' RACE reads through MiXCR, one entry per CDR3 protein. Among some 690,000 distinct CDR3 sequences, roughly 20% were seen once, and the ten largest hold roughly 22%. This CDR3 region has 16 residues. Germline V gene sequence: CDR1 MNHEY, CDR2 SMNVEV (reference sequence). Trimming left V 6 bases short and J 7 bases short, with 19 bases between. Total RNA, at least 6 micrograms per sample, was extracted from PBMCs.

The sequencing sample was made of blood. This TCR was sampled from a man between 65 and 79 years old in good health. The rearrangement joins TRBV27 to TRBJ1-6, with D possibly matching TRBD1 (5 bases). The CDR3 nucleotides are TGTGCCAGCAGCCACCTTCCGGCAGGGTCCAATTCACCCCTCCACTTT. It translates to CASSHLPAGSNSPLHF.